This T cell receptor beta chain was identified during a study of T cell responses to AZD1222 COVID-19 vaccine. CDR3 length equals 16 residues. Germline V CDR1 and CDR2: LGHDT, YNNKEL (reference sequence). V was clipped by 3 bases and J by 2 bases; unmatched bases: 7. TCRdb's copy holds only in-frame clones and misses some; the assay was immunoSEQ multiplex PCR. The sample includes roughly 120,000 clones, about nine tenths of them seen just once. The chain uses TRBV3-1 (or the pseudogene TRBV3-2) and TRBJ1-2; TRBD1 aligns across 9 bases. This clonotype was obtained from an adult in good health. Sequencing was performed on peripheral blood, taken on day 0 of AZD1222 vaccination. In nucleotides, the CDR3 is TGTGCCAGCAGCCAGCCCTCGGGACAGGGAAACTATGGCTACACCTTC. Its translation: CASSQPSGQGNYGYTF.